Sequencing of this T cell receptor beta chain was carried out in a study of T cells in Graves' hyperthyroidism and ophthalmopathy. Germline V gene lookup returns CDR1 MDHEN and CDR2 SYDVKM. V lost 1 base to trimming and J lost 4 bases, with 5 bases between them. CDR3 size: 13 residues. This clonotype was counted between two and nine times. Since a much larger clone is just one base distant, this may be a read error. As the CDR3 is not closed by the conserved phenylalanine or tryptophan, this likely results from a read error. Amplified regions were TCR beta CDR3 sequences from RNA transcripts. First-round RT-PCR targeting the TCR CDR3 was performed with the HTBI primer set. Each CDR3 protein gets one entry after TCRdb re-called the multiplex PCR reads with MiXCR. The table has roughly 350,000 distinct CDR3 sequences, roughly 15% seen once.

The clonotype was recovered from a woman aged 30 to 39 with Graves' ophthalmopathy. The chain carries TRBV28 and TRBJ1-5, with D unresolved. The specimen was blood. CDR3: CASSLSGNQPQHL. CDR3 coding DNA: TGTGCCAGCAGTTTATCGGGAAATCAGCCCCAGCATCTT.